This TCR beta chain derives from a study of cytomegalovirus exposure and HLA in healthy donors (dated by TCRdb to 2017 to 2019). The study in broad terms: An earlier analysis of some 500 of the donors reported roughly 300 Gb of sequence data and 120 million or so unique TCR beta sequences from some 180 million T cells. The number of typed donors differed by locus: roughly 620-640 for A, B, C, DRB1 and DQB1; approximately 540 for DQA1; 606 for DPA1; and roughly 450 for DPB1. Donor age, sex, ethnicity and CMV serostatus were compiled together with the repertoire data. Rather than using new phenotypic data, the later analysis identified candidate immune exposures from TCR beta sequences and from how often those sequences occurred across donors. High-throughput TCR immunosequencing, statistical association of individual TCRs with disease status, and machine learning were combined to predict cytomegalovirus infection status. An earlier analysis of approximately 630 of the donors applied high-throughput TCR beta sequencing to assess whether each TCR beta V gene segment acted as functional or pseudogenic. About 300 gigabases of sequencing data and 80 million or so unique TCR sequences were included in an early release covering around 600 HLA-typed donors. In a later analysis, previously published TCR beta repertoires from several hundred donors were re-analyzed and high-resolution HLA genotyping was added so that TCR occurrence patterns could be studied. Of the roughly 390 genotyped donors, 65% to 90% fell in the genetic ancestry cluster associated with self-reported Caucasian donors. Every discovery cohort repertoire had been produced on one sequencing platform. Genome-wide SNP genotypes for about 55% of the 666 donors were used in a later genetic analysis, which treated that subset as a discovery cohort. Among 398 genotyped donors of the cohort, an average of about 240,000 unique TCR beta nucleotide sequences was sequenced per donor, of which about 19% were non-productive. The study aimed to test whether signatures of past pathogen exposure could be identified by cataloging public T cell receptors. A separate validation cohort of about 110 different subjects was used in addition to the roughly 700-subject first cohort. The study profiled the T cell repertoires of under 850 subjects by immunosequencing and related them to cytomegalovirus serostatus. Roughly 5 DR-DQ haplotypes were handled as single units for association and clustering, since linkage in the cohort was strong. HLA typing included class I and class II loci at four-digit resolution.

V and J lose 6 bases and 7 bases, and a span of 10 bases separates them. Inclusive of the bounding cysteine and phenylalanine, the CDR3 is 12 residues long. CDR3 DNA is the only sequence kept; it has 36 bases, read in frame from the first base. CDR1 and CDR2, per the germline V gene (reference sequence), are MNHNY and SVGAGI. In total, just over 650 healthy bone marrow donors made up the cohort. Cohort members were all nominally healthy when sampled, although unrecorded immune exposures were likely present. The donor was CMV seropositive and belonged to the group of 250 to 350 seropositive cohort members. A peripheral blood sample was collected from each donor, and TCR beta sequencing was performed on peripheral blood mononuclear cells. Genomic DNA extraction from the blood cell samples was performed with the Qiagen DNeasy Blood Extraction Kit. Notes on this clone: Its antigen specificity is not known. Qualities for individual bases were not recorded, and no much larger clone is one base off.

What the authors observed across the whole study: A further reported finding was that TCR beta sequences accurately predicted the HLA-A and HLA-B alleles for most subjects in the first cohort. According to the authors, the approach could potentially be generalized to other disease states and immunological phenotypes. Strong co-occurrence of HLA alleles, especially DR and DQ, made assigning TCR associations to individual alleles difficult. At a false discovery rate of 0.05, a later analysis linked 15,000 to 20,000 TCR beta sequences to specific HLA alleles. Because counts were too low, around 17 rarely observed V segments, including chromosome 9 orphons, were left out of the earlier analysis of a few hundred of the donors. A later analysis found that HLA-associated TCR beta chains were more clonally expanded and had lower generation probabilities than equally common non-associated chains. An earlier analysis of 450 to 750 of the donors showed that most TCR beta V segments appeared in productive rearrangements either about 87% or about 30% of the time, which broadly matched IMGT annotations. Across donors, most TCR sequences were observed very rarely, whereas some public TCRs were present in many individuals. Correlated functional status among segregating V segments might be attributable to linkage disequilibrium, but an unknown experimental factor could not be ruled out. A later analysis reported that several top co-occurrence clusters appeared linked to parvovirus B19, influenza, CMV and Epstein-Barr virus. In a later analysis, most CMV-associated TCR beta chains were found to appear HLA-restricted, with HLA associations seemingly driven largely by CMV exposure. An association between a missense DCLRE1C variant and V-gene and J-gene trimming of TCR beta chains was found in a later genetic analysis and replicated in an independent cohort. CMV serostatus was the only immune exposure information available for the cohort. Some IMGT-functional V segments, including TRBV6-2 and TRBV6-3, could not be told apart with the 87-base-pair reads, so those segments were excluded. In a later analysis, the rate of TCR association differed among HLA loci, with DRB1 alleles having the most associated TCRs and HLA-C alleles having the fewest. Because HLA typing was missing for some donors at each locus, association tests included only the typed subset. A few of the identified cytomegalovirus-associated TCR beta chains were confirmed in vitro to be specific for cytomegalovirus antigens. The study gave a list of 150 to 200 TCR beta chains associated with cytomegalovirus. Presence/absence analyses assumed roughly uniform sequencing depth across donors, an assumption that may not hold. A cluster of highly shared sequence variants was judged likely to be a technical artifact of the sequencing pipeline. According to a later genetic analysis, donors in an Asian-associated ancestry cluster had fewer N-insertions in productive TCRs than the approximately 630-donor mean. Cytomegalovirus status was reported to be diagnosed by the classifier with high specificity and sensitivity in both the original and validation cohorts. Only TCR beta chains were sequenced in this cohort, and the absence of alpha or paired-chain data limited detectable features.

The method behind the library was the immunoSEQ multiplex PCR assay. For the multiplex PCR, a mixture combining 60 forward primers for TCR Vbeta segments and 13 reverse primers for TCR Jbeta segments was used. Amplification of the CDR3 region of rearranged TCR beta genes was performed with a multiplex PCR assay on genomic DNA. On the Illumina HiSeq System, the amplified TCR beta libraries were sequenced as 87-base-pair reads. In the original analysis: A later analysis counted 75 million to 100 million unique TCR beta chains across the 600 to 850 repertoires, and some 11 million of these chains were shared by at least two donors. A nearest-neighbor algorithm error-corrected the raw reads and collapsed the reads into unique sequences, merging closely related sequences to remove PCR and sequencing errors. Alignment of CDR3 sequences to IMGT reference sequences was used to assign V, D and J gene segments. Each retained sequence needed at least a six-nucleotide match to both a V gene segment and a J gene segment. Rearrangements were called productive when the CDR3 lacked stop codons and stayed in frame with V and J; all others were non-productive. Following IMGT convention, CDR3 was defined as the stretch from the second conserved V-encoded cysteine up to the conserved J-encoded phenylalanine. The earlier analysis of about 590 of the donors excluded sequences that lacked an unambiguous match to a single V gene segment. In an earlier analysis of 500 to 750 of the donors, V segments were called functional above 56.7% productive rearrangements and were called segregating when the between-donor standard deviation exceeded 5%. A statistical classification framework was developed to diagnose cytomegalovirus status using the catalog of TCR beta chain sequences. In a later analysis, V and J genes were assigned by comparing TCR nucleotide sequences against IMGT/GENE-DB human TR gene sequences. Using the TCRdist pipeline, a later analysis assigned CDR3 sequences along with most-parsimonious VDJ recombination scenarios. In a later analysis, every TCR beta chain was defined by the combination of its CDR3 amino acid sequence and its V-gene family, and reads without a unique V-gene family were dropped. A later analysis removed several hundred highly shared, low-generation-probability nucleotide sequences to deal with suspected cross-contamination and a sequencing artifact. In a later analysis, a clonal expansion index for each public chain was calculated from normalized within-repertoire ranks of inferred template counts. In a later analysis, generation probabilities were computed using a VDJ recombination model fitted to out-of-frame rearrangements, and the results were checked against IGoR. In a later analysis, hypergeometric tests were used to score TCR-TCR, TCR-HLA and TCR-CMV co-occurrence, with a repertoire-size bias correction applied to TCR pairs. In a later analysis, false discovery rates were estimated by permuting HLA or CMV assignments 20 times. In a later analysis, co-occurring TCRs were grouped using DBSCAN, with TCRdist sequence similarity added in when clustering inside HLA-allele-positive subsets. Repertoires with fewer than 30,000 or more than 120,000 public chains, plus five repertoires with anomalous nucleotide sharing, were excluded from co-occurrence clustering. This immuneACCESS table, as held by TCRdb, lists in-frame sequences with V and J called but not all clones. Of the missing ones, under half trace to an unresolved V gene in checked studies; the others have no known cause. V, J and clone size reflect that table, while D and trimming were determined from the DNA. Recorded for this sample are some 100,000 clones; under 80% of them occurred a single time. Around 7.7% of the sample lies in the top ten.

The sequenced material came from PBMCs. The rearranged chain carries TRBV6-6 and TRBJ2-1; possibly the D gene is TRBD1, per 5 matching bases. The receptor's source is a woman aged 45-65 years in good health and CMV-seropositive. The DNA sequence is TGTGCCAGCAGCCGAGGACAAAATGAGCAGTTCTTC. This encodes CASSRGQNEQFF.